This TCR beta chain was sequenced during a study of control samples from healthy donors and cancer patients. Profiled with immunoSEQ multiplex PCR; TCRdb holds only in-frame clones, not every one. This table holds 190,000 or so clones, roughly 93% found once. The CDR3 runs 13 residues. The V end lost 4 bases, the J end lost 1 base, and 5 bases lay between the germline ends. Germline CDR1 is MNHEY and CDR2 is SMNVEV (reference sequence). The specimen was blood. V usage is TRBV27 and J usage is TRBJ1-5; a weak D match, TRBD1 (5 bases). This TCR derives from a man between 18 and 29 years old in good health. Here the CDR3 reads CASSWGSNQPQHF. The DNA of the CDR3 is TGTGCCAGCAGTTGGGGGAGCAATCAGCCCCAGCATTTT.